The T cell receptor beta chain under discussion was sequenced for a study of blood T cells in healthy people across ages. Through a sample-barcoded 5' primer and a J-beta primer mix, a second PCR was run for roughly 7 to 11 cycles. Using its own MiXCR run on the 5' RACE reads, TCRdb lists one record per CDR3 protein. The sample records some 1,000,000 distinct CDR3 sequences, 20% to 25% being singletons. With respect to this clonotype: What it binds is unknown.

Study-level findings and limits: Greater diversity and more naive CD4+ cells were seen in long-lived donors than in aged donors. Across the age range, TCR beta diversity per million T cells fell in a roughly linear way.

The V end lost 5 bases, the J end lost 5 bases, and 18 bases lay between the germline ends. Germline V CDR1 and CDR2: SGHVS, FQNEAQ. This CDR3 has 15 residues. These data are also associated with another study on T cells of mothers and their children. That publication notes: Slightly higher overlap, not significant, was seen in related mother-child pairs than in unrelated pairs.

The clonotype comes from a girl aged 2-15 years in good health. Source material: blood. The chain is built from TRBV7-8 and TRBJ2-5; D is undetermined. The CDR3 coding sequence is TGTGCCAGCAGCCCAGGTCATGCGTTGTTGGAGACCCAGTACTTC. Translating it yields CASSPGHALLETQYF.